What follows is one T cell receptor beta chain and its context. The antigen remains undetermined. TCRbeta library construction was performed incorporating unique molecular identifiers. One entry per CDR3 protein results from TCRdb running MiXCR on the PCR reads. The sample consists of fewer than 750,000 distinct CDR3 sequences, roughly 30% of them appearing once. Germline V gene sequence: CDR1 SGHRS, CDR2 YFSETQ. Deletions cut 2 bases from V and 2 bases from J, with 7 bases between. This CDR3 has 13 amino acids. This sample stems from a study of T-cell reconstitution after alpha-beta-depleted transplantation in children. The study's findings and limits: There were some patients whose high TCRbeta diversity at day 60 came from surviving recipient T cells and thymic progenitors. The origin of alpha-beta T cells about two months after transplant was reportedly several hundred expanded graft clones. T-cell numbers and diversity, one year after transplant, stemmed largely from T cells that were newly produced.

The source is a boy under two years old with Wiskott-Aldrich syndrome, due to receive a stem cell transplant. The sample in question was PBMCs, obtained before TCRalphabeta/CD19-depleted stem cell transplant. This sequence joins TRBV5-1 and TRBJ1-2; D uncertain. The DNA for the CDR3 is TGCGCCAGCAGCTTCGAAGAGAACTATGGCTACACCTTC. This sequence encodes CASSFEENYGYTF.